Following are 23 T cell receptor beta chains from one sample sequenced in a study of blood T cells in healthy people across ages. The use of a sample-barcoded 5' primer and a J-beta primer mix characterized a second PCR of about 6 to 11 cycles. Each CDR3 protein gets one entry after TCRdb re-called the 5' RACE reads with MiXCR. This sample has more than 650,000 distinct CDR3 sequences, with approximately 55% found just once. Sequencing was done on a sample of blood. The receptor set was obtained from an elderly man in good health.

The genes are TRBV5-5 and TRBJ2-3, with D tentatively TRBD1 or TRBD2 (6 bases each). Germline loops: CDR1 SGHKS, CDR2 YYEKEE (reference sequence). V lost 2 bases and J lost 14, with 24 bases in between. The CDR3 is 15 amino acids. Here the CDR3 DNA reads TGTGCCAGCAGCTTTCGTCCGGGGGCGGACAGATATGCGTATTTT. Its translation: CASSFRPGADRYAYF.

This clonotype was seen a handful of times. V and J are TRBV24-1 and TRBJ2-6; the D is unclear. Germline V gives CDR1 KGHDR, CDR2 SFDVKD. Trimming pared 5 bases from V and 4 bases from J, leaving 14 bases between. The CDR3 covers 16 residues. The CDR3 bases are TGTGCCACCAGTGGAGCCCGGGCTTCCGGGGCCAACGTCCTGACTTTC. Translation gives CATSGARASGANVLTF.

CDR3 amino acids: CASTPAGANEQYF. In nucleotides, the CDR3 is TGTGCCAGCACCCCAGCGGGAGCCAATGAGCAGTACTTC. V is TRBV28 and J is TRBJ2-7; 8 bases agree with TRBD2. V lost 7 bases to trimming and J lost 7 bases; unmatched junction nucleotides: 9. Germline V gives CDR1 MDHEN, CDR2 SYDVKM. The CDR3 totals 13 residues.

This chain uses TRBV29-1 with TRBJ2-4; unclear D gene. Trimming cost V 7 bases and J 1 base, with 8 bases left between them. The CDR3 loop spans 12 amino acids. The germline CDR1 and CDR2 sequences are SQVTM and ANQGSEA. CDR3 residues: CSGGVAKNIQYF. The CDR3 DNA sequence: TGCAGCGGTGGGGTGGCCAAAAACATTCAGTACTTC.

This clonotype turned up a few times. The V gene is TRBV5-1, the J gene TRBJ2-1, with 7 bases identical to TRBD1. Unmatched junction bases numbered 7, after V lost 5 bases and J lost 5 bases. Germline V gene lookup returns CDR1 SGHRS and CDR2 YFSETQ. The CDR3 loop spans 14 amino acids. In DNA, the CDR3 is TGCGCCAGCAGTCTCAGGGGGTTGAACAATGAGCAGTTCTTC. Its translation: CASSLRGLNNEQFF.

This rearrangement joins TRBV2 to TRBJ1-5; a possible D gene is TRBD1 (5 bases). The germline gives CDR1 SNHLY, CDR2 FYNNEI. V dropped 6 bases and J dropped 3 bases, with 6 bases sitting between them. This CDR3 contains 12 residues. The CDR3: CASRTDNQPQHF. The CDR3 DNA follows: TGTGCCAGCAGGACAGACAATCAGCCCCAGCATTTT.

The chain joins TRBV7-9 to TRBJ1-1, with a weak D call TRBD1 (6 bases). The ends were cut back, 3 bases at V and 3 bases at J, with 11 bases in the middle. This CDR3 spans 14 amino acids. In germline, CDR1 is SEHNR, CDR2 FQNEAQ (reference sequence). The CDR3 DNA sequence: TGTGCCAGCAGCTTGAGATCAGGGGACACTGAAGCTTTCTTT. It specifies CASSLRSGDTEAFF.

The V gene is TRBV6-2 or TRBV6-3, the J gene TRBJ2-7; TRBD2 aligns across 11 bases. This CDR3 has 17 residues. Germline assignment: CDR1 MNHEY and CDR2 SVGEGT. Trimming at V came to 2 bases and at J to 0 bases, leaving 6 bases not matched to a gene. The CDR3 bases are TGTGCCAGCAGTTACCCGGGACTAGCGGAGAGCTCCTACGAGCAGTACTTC. It encodes CASSYPGLAESSYEQYF.

The chain links TRBV12-3 or TRBV12-4 to TRBJ1-4, with D possibly TRBD1 on 5 matching bases. Trimming stripped 2 bases from V and 5 bases from J, with 18 bases between. This CDR3 contains 17 residues. CDR3 sequence (DNA): TGTGCCAGCAGTTTATGGTTAGGAGGGACCATGAATGAAAAACTGTTTTTT. Amino acids: CASSLWLGGTMNEKLFF.

The gene calls are TRBV9 and TRBJ2-3; perhaps D is TRBD1 or TRBD2 (5 bases each). Deletions cut 4 bases from V and 3 bases from J, with 18 bases between. The CDR3 has 16 residues. From germline, CDR1 is SGDLS and CDR2 YYNGEE. The CDR3 protein is CASSPHGTSTTDTQYF. CDR3 coding DNA: TGTGCCAGCAGCCCCCACGGGACCTCAACGACAGATACGCAGTATTTT.

This chain connects TRBV14 to TRBJ2-5; no firm D call. Germline V gene data show CDR1 as SGHDN and CDR2 as FVKESK. Trimming removed 1 base from V and 0 bases from J, with 9 bases in between. The CDR3 is made up of 15 amino acids. This CDR3 is CASSQAAWYQETQYF. The CDR3 nucleotides read TGTGCCAGCAGCCAAGCGGCGTGGTACCAAGAGACCCAGTACTTC.

J is TRBJ2-3 and V is TRBV7-2, with 8 bases matching TRBD2. Germline lookup yields CDR1 SGHTA and CDR2 FQGNSA. V shed 2 bases and J 3 bases; nucleotides not matched to a gene: 7. The CDR3 is made up of 16 amino acids. The CDR3 nucleotides read TGTGCCAGCAGCTTAAGGAGCGGGAGAGCAACAGATACGCAGTATTTT. Its translation is CASSLRSGRATDTQYF. Supplemented by reference TRBV7-2 and TRBJ2-3, the full variable domain reads GAGVSQSPSNKVTEKGKDVELRCDPISGHTALYWYRQSLGQGLEFLIYFQGNSAPDKSGLPSDRFSAERTGGSVSTLTIQRTQQEDSAVYLCASSLRSGRATDTQYFGPGTRLTVL.

The chain is built from TRBV7-2 and TRBJ2-5; perhaps TRBD2 as D (6 bases). CDR1 and CDR2 (germline): SGHTA, FQGNSA. This CDR3 spans 17 amino acids. Trimming removed 1 base at V and 4 bases at J, with 19 bases between. For the CDR3, the DNA is TGTGCCAGCAGCTTAGTCGTTGGGGGAGGCAGGCGAGAGACCCAGTACTTC. This gives the protein CASSLVVGGGRRETQYF.

The rearrangement joins TRBV3-1 to TRBJ2-5, with TRBD1 as a possible D gene (5 bases). The CDR3 is made up of 14 amino acids. Germline loops: CDR1 LGHDT, CDR2 YNNKEL (reference sequence). Trimming shortened V by 2 bases and J by 3 bases, and 10 bases separated the two germline ends. The CDR3 DNA follows: TGTGCCAGCAGCCAAACCCAGGGCGAAGAGACCCAGTACTTC. It translates to CASSQTQGEETQYF.

The genes are TRBV9 and TRBJ2-3; no clear D. V was clipped by 0 bases and J by 14 bases, with 22 bases between them. The length of the CDR3 is 15 residues. Germline V lookup: CDR1 SGDLS, CDR2 YYNGEE. In DNA, the CDR3 is TGTGCCAGCAGCGTAGATGAGAGCGTCTCCCGATACGCGTATTTT. It specifies CASSVDESVSRYAYF. Complete variable domain (other parts from reference TRBV9 and TRBJ2-3): DSGVTQTPKHLITATGQRVTLRCSPRSGDLSVYWYQQSLDQGLQFLIQYYNGEERAKGNILERFSAQQFPDLHSELNLSSLELGDSALYFCASSVDESVSRYAYFGPGTRLTVL.

Only one count was recorded for this clonotype. The chain links TRBV6-2 or TRBV6-3 to TRBJ1-2; unclear D gene. Trimming took off 6 bases at V and 3 bases at J, with 11 bases between the two ends. Germline CDR1 is MNHEY and CDR2 is SVGEGT. The CDR3 is made up of 13 amino acids. The CDR3, as DNA: TGTGCCAGCAGGCCAACAAAATACTATGGCTACACCTTC. It specifies CASRPTKYYGYTF.

Comment on this clonotype: One base away lies a much larger clone, so this may be a sequencing read error. This chain connects TRBV5-1 to TRBJ2-1; no clear D. The assigned J gene may be wrong: the sequence end matches TRBJ2-7 better. The germline gives CDR1 SGHRS, CDR2 YFSETQ. The CDR3 length is 14 residues. The CDR3 sequence is CASSLTASYNEQYF. In DNA, the CDR3 is TGCGCCAGCAGCTTGACAGCCTCCTACAATGAGCAGTACTTC.

This clonotype was seen only once. This rearrangement joins TRBV2 to TRBJ2-1; D might be TRBD2 (5 bases). The DNA end lines up better with TRBJ2-7; the J call may be wrong. CDR3 size: 13 residues. Germline V gives CDR1 SNHLY, CDR2 FYNNEI. CDR3 protein: CASSELAYNEQYF. The CDR3, as DNA: TGTGCCAGCAGTGAACTAGCCTACAATGAGCAGTACTTC.

The chain joins TRBV24-1 to TRBJ2-7; tentative D call: TRBD1 (6 bases). The J call may be faulty, since TRBJ2-5 better matches the DNA end. The CDR3 spans 13 residues. Germline V gene sequence: CDR1 KGHDR, CDR2 SFDVKD. The CDR3: CATGTPSRETQYF. In DNA, the CDR3 is TGTGCCACCGGGACACCTTCACGAGAGACCCAGTACTTC.

This clonotype has a single count. This chain joins TRBV3-1 and TRBJ2-7, with D unresolved. Germline CDR1 and CDR2: LGHDT and YNNKEL (reference sequence). V was shortened by 10 bases and J by 4 bases, with 14 bases between the two germline ends. CDR3 length equals 12 residues. In DNA, the CDR3 is TGTGCCACCTCCCTGTCGACGTACGAGCAGTACTTC. Its translation: CATSLSTYEQYF.

This clonotype was recorded a few times. The rearrangement joins TRBV12-3 or TRBV12-4 to TRBJ2-4, with D tentatively TRBD1 (6 bases). The germline V and J ends were trimmed by 8 bases and 8 bases, with 13 bases remaining between them. The CDR3 runs 12 residues. CDR3 nucleotides: TGTGCCAGCGGGACAATTCGACACATTCAGTACTTC. Its translation: CASGTIRHIQYF.

The V and J genes are TRBV6-5 and TRBJ1-2, with D possibly being TRBD1 (5 bases). V dropped 7 bases and J dropped 5 bases, with 14 bases sitting between them. There are 13 residues in the CDR3. Looked up from germline, CDR1 is MNHEY and CDR2 is SVGAGI. The CDR3 DNA is TGTGCCAGCACCCAGACACCAGGGTATGGCTACACCTTC. This encodes CASTQTPGYGYTF.

This clonotype was observed a few times. The chain has TRBV2 and TRBJ2-1; 9 positions match TRBD2. The V gene end was trimmed by 6 bases and the J gene end by 9 bases; junction bases not matched to a gene: 15. CDR1 and CDR2 (germline): SNHLY, FYNNEI. This CDR3 has 16 residues. The chain's CDR3 is CASSPPDSGRVPEQFF. CDR3 DNA: TGTGCCAGCAGCCCCCCCGATAGCGGGAGAGTTCCTGAGCAGTTCTTC.